A single sample is the source of the 4 T cell receptor beta chains below, sequenced in a study of post-analysis software for immune sequencing data. Unique molecular identifiers were carried by the TCR beta cDNA libraries. TCRdb re-derived calls from the PCR reads in MiXCR, one entry per CDR3 protein. The table has 700,000 to 900,000 distinct CDR3 sequences, around 42% seen once. Overall study findings and caveats: Higher frequency in patients than in controls was seen for roughly five TRBV segments, with TRBV5-6, TRBV5-1 and TRBV20-1 among them.

Their antigens are not known. Sequencing input: blood. These receptors were taken from a girl under 18 with multiple sclerosis.

The V gene is TRBV5-1, the J gene TRBJ2-5; TRBD2 is a possible D gene (7 bases). Germline V gene sequence: CDR1 SGHRS, CDR2 YFSETQ. The CDR3 loop spans 17 amino acids. Trimming cost V 0 bases and J 1 base, with 16 bases left between them. The CDR3 loop is CASSLDVGGGGQETQYF. CDR3 nucleotides: TGCGCCAGCAGCTTGGACGTCGGAGGGGGGGGCCAAGAGACCCAGTACTTC.

The chain employs TRBV7-3 and TRBJ2-7; D gene unclear. The J call may be mistaken, given a closer DNA end match to TRBJ2-5. The CDR3 totals 13 residues. The germline V gene encodes CDR1 SGHTA and CDR2 FQGTGA. CDR3 in DNA: TGTGCCAGCAGCTTAAGGACCCTGGAGACCCAGTACTTC. Protein sequence: CASSLRTLETQYF.

The J gene is TRBJ2-1, the V gene TRBV20-1; 10 bases align to TRBD2. J was trimmed by 8 bases and V by 1 base; bases with no gene match: 5. Germline CDR1 DFQATT, CDR2 SNEGSKA (reference sequence). This CDR3 contains 14 residues. The CDR3 here is CSARAPSGSDEQFF. Written as DNA, the CDR3 is TGCAGTGCTAGAGCCCCTAGCGGGAGCGATGAGCAGTTCTTC.

This clonotype appeared a few times. The gene calls are TRBV15 and TRBJ2-3; D remains ambiguous. This CDR3 is built from 15 residues. Per the germline V gene, CDR1 is LNHNV and CDR2 is YYDKDF (reference sequence). V was shortened by 6 bases and J by 4 bases, with 17 bases between the two germline ends. CDR3 loop: CATRRVGSVPDTQYF. CDR3 bases: TGTGCCACCAGACGGGTGGGAAGTGTCCCAGATACGCAGTATTTT.